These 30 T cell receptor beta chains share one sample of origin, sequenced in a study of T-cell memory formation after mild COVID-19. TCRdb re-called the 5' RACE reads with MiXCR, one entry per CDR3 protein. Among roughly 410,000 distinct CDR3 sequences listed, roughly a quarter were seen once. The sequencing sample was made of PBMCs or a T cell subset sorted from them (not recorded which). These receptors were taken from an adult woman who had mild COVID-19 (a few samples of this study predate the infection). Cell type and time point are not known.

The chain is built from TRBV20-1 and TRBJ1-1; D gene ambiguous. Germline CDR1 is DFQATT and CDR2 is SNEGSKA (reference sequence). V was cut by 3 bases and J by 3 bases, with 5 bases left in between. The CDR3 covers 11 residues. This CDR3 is CSARKDTEAFF. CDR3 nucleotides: TGCAGTGCTAGGAAGGACACTGAAGCTTTCTTT.

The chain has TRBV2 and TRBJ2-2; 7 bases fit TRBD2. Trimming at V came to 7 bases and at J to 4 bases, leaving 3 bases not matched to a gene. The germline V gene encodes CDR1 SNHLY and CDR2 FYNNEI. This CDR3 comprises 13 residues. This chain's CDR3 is CASTRESTGELFF. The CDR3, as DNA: TGTGCCAGCACGCGGGAGTCCACCGGGGAGCTGTTTTTT.

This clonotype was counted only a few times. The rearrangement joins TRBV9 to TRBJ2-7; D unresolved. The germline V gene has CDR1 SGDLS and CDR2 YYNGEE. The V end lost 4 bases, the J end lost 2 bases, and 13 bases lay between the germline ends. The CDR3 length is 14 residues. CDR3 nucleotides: TGTGCCAGCAGCCCCCGCCTACTCGCCTACGAGCAGTACTTC. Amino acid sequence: CASSPRLLAYEQYF.

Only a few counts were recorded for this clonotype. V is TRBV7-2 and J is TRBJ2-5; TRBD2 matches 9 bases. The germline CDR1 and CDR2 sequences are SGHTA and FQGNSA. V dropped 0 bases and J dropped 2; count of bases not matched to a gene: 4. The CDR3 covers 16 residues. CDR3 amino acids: CASSLAWAGGQETQYF. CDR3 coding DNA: TGTGCCAGCAGCTTAGCTTGGGCGGGAGGGCAAGAGACCCAGTACTTC.

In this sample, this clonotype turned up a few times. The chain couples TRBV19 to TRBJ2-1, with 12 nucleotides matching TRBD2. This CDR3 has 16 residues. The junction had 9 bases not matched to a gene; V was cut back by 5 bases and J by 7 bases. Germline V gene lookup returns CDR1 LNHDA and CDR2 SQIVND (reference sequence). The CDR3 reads CASSPLFGLAGNEQFF. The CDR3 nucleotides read TGTGCCAGTAGTCCCTTATTTGGACTAGCGGGAAATGAGCAGTTCTTC.

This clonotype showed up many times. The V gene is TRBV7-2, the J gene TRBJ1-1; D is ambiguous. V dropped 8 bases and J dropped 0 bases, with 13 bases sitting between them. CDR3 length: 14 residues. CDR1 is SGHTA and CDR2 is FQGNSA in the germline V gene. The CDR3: CASDSGRMNTEAFF. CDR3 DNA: TGTGCCAGCGACTCTGGGAGGATGAACACTGAAGCTTTCTTT.

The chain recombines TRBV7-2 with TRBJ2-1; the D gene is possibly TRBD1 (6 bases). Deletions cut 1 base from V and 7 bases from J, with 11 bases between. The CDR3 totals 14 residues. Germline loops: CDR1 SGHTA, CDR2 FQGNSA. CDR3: CASSLGRTVNEQFF. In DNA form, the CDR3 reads TGTGCCAGCAGCTTAGGGAGGACAGTAAATGAGCAGTTCTTC.

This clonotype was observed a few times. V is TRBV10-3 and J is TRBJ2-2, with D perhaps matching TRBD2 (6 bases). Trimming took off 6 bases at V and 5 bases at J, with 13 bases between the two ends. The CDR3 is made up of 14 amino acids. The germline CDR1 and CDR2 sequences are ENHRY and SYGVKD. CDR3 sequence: CAISPGGLTGELFF. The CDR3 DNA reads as TGTGCCATCAGCCCCGGGGGATTGACCGGGGAGCTGTTTTTT.

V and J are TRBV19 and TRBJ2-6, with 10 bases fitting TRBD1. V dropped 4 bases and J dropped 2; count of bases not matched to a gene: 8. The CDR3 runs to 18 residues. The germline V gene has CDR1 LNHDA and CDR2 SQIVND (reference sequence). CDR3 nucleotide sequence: TGTGCCAGTAGTACCACGGGACAGGGGATCCCTGGGGCCAACGTCCTGACTTTC. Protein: CASSTTGQGIPGANVLTF.

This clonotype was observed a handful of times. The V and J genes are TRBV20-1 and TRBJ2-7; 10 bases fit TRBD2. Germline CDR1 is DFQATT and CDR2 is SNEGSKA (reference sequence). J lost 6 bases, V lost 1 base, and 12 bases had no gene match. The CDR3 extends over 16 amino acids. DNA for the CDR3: TGCAGTGCTAGAGGCGGTCTAGCGGGAGAGGGGAGCGAGCAGTACTTC. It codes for CSARGGLAGEGSEQYF.

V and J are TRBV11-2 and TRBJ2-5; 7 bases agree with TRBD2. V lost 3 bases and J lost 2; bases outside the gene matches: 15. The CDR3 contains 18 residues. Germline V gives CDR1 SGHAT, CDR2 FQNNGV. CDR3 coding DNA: TGTGCCAGCAGCTTCGGCGGTCTAGCGGTCGCATCTCAAGAGACCCAGTACTTC. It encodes CASSFGGLAVASQETQYF.

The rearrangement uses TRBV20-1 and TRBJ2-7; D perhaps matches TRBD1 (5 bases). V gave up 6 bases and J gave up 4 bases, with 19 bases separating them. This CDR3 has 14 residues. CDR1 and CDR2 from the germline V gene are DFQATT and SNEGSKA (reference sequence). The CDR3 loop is CSAGHPPLLYEQYF. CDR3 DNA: TGCAGTGCCGGACATCCACCCCTACTTTACGAGCAGTACTTC.

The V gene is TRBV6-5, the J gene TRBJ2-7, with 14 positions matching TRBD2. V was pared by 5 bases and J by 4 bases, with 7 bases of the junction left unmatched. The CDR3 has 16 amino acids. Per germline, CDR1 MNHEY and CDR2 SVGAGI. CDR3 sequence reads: CASSLGLAGVQYEQYF. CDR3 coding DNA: TGTGCCAGCAGTCTGGGACTAGCGGGAGTGCAGTACGAGCAGTACTTC.

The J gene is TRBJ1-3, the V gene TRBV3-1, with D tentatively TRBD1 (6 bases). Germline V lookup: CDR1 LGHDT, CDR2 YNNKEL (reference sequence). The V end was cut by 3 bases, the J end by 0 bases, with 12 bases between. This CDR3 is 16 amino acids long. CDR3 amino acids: CASSQNGQLSGNTIYF. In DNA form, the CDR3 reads TGTGCCAGCAGCCAGAATGGACAGCTCTCTGGAAACACCATATATTTT.

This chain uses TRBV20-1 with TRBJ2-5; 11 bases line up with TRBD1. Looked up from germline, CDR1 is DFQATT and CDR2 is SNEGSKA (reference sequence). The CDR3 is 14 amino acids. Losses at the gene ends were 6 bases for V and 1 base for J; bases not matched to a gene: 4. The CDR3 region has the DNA TGCAGTGCAAGGACAGGGGGCCCCCAAGAGACCCAGTACTTC. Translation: CSARTGGPQETQYF.

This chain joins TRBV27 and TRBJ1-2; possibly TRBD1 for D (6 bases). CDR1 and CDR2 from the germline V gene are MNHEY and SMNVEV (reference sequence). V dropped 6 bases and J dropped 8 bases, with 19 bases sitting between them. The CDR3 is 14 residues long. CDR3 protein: CASSRRGGGRGYTF. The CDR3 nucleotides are TGTGCCAGCAGCCGGCGGGGAGGGGGTAGAGGCTACACCTTC.

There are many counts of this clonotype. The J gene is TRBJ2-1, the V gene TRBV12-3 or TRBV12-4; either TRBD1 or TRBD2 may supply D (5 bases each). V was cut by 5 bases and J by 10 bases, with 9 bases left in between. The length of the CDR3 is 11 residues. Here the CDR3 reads CASSPRDEQFF. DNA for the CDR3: TGTGCCAGCAGTCCCCGGGACGAGCAGTTCTTC.

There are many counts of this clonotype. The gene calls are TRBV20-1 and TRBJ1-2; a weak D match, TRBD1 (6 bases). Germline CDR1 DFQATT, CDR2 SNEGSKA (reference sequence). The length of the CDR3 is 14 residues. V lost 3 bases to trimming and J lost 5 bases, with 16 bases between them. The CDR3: CSASASTGRYGYTF. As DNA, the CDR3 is TGCAGTGCTAGCGCCTCTACAGGGCGGTATGGCTACACCTTC.

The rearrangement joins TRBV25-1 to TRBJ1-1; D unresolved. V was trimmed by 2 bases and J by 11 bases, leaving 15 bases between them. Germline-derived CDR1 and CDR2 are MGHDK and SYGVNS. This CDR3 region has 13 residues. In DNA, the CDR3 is TGTGCCAGCAGTGAAGCCAGGTCCAGTGGGGCTTTCTTT. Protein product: CASSEARSSGAFF.

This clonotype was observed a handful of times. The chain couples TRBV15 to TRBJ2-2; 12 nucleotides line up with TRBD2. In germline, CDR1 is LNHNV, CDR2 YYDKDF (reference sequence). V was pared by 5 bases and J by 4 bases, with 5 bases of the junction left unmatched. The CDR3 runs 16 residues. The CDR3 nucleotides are TGTGCCACCAGCCCGACTAGCGGGAGTATCACCGGGGAGCTGTTTTTT. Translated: CATSPTSGSITGELFF. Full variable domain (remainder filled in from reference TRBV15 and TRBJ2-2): DAMVIQNPRYQVTQFGKPVTLSCSQTLNHNVMYWYQQKSSQAPKLLFHYYDKDFNNEADTPDNFQSRRPNTSFCFLDIRSPGLGDTAMYLCATSPTSGSITGELFFGEGSRLTVL.

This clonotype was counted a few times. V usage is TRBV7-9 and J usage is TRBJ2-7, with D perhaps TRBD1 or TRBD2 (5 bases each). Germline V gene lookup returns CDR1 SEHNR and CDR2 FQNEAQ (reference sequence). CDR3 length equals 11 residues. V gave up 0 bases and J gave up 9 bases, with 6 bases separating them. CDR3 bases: TGTGCCAGCAGCTTAGCTGGGGGGCAGTACTTC. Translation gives CASSLAGGQYF.

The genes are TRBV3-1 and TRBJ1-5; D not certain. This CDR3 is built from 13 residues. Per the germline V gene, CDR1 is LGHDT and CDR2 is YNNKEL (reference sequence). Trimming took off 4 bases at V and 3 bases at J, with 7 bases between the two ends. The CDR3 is CASSPHPNQPQHF. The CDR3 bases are TGTGCCAGCAGCCCCCATCCCAATCAGCCCCAGCATTTT.

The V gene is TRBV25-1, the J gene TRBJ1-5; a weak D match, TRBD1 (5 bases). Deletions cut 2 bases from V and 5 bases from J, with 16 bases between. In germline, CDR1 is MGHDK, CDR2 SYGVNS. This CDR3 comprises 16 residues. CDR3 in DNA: TGTGCCAGCAGTGAAGGGGGGAGGGGCCATTATCAGCCCCAGCATTTT. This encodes CASSEGGRGHYQPQHF.

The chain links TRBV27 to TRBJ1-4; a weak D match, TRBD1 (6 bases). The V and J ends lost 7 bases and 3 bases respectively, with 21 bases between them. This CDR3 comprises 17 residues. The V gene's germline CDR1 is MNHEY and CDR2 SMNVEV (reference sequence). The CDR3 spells CASTRLVNRAPNEKLFF. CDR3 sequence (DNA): TGTGCCAGCACTCGACTCGTGAACAGGGCGCCTAATGAAAAACTGTTTTTT.

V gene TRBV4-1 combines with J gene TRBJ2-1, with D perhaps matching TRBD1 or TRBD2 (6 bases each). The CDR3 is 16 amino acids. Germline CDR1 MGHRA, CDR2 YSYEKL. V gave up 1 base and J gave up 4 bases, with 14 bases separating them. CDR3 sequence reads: CASSQVGGLGYNEQFF. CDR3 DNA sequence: TGCGCCAGCAGCCAAGTAGGGGGGCTTGGGTACAATGAGCAGTTCTTC.

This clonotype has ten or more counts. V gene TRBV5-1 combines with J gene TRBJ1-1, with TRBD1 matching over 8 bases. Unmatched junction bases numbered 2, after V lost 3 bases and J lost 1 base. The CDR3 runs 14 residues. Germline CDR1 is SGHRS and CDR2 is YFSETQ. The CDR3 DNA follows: TGCGCCAGCAGCTCCGGGACAGGGAACACTGAAGCTTTCTTT. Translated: CASSSGTGNTEAFF.

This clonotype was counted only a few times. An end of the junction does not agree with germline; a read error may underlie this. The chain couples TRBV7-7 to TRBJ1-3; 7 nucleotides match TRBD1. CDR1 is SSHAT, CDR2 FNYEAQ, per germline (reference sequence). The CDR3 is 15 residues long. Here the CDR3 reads CASSLATGLGNTIYF. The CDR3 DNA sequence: TGTGCTAGCAGCTTGGCGACAGGGCTGGGAAACACCATATATTTT.

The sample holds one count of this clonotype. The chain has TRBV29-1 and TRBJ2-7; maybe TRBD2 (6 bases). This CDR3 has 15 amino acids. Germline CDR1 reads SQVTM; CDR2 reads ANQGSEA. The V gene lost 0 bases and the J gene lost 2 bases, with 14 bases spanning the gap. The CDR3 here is CSVEDPGTGTYEQYF. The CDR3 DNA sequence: TGCAGCGTTGAAGACCCCGGGACTGGGACCTACGAGCAGTACTTC.

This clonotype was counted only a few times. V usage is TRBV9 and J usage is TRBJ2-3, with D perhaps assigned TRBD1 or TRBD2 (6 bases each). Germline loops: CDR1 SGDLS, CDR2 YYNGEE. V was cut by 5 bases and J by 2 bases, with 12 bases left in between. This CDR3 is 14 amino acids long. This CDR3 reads CASSGGLLTDTQYF. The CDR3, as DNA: TGTGCCAGCAGTGGGGGGCTGCTCACAGATACGCAGTATTTT.

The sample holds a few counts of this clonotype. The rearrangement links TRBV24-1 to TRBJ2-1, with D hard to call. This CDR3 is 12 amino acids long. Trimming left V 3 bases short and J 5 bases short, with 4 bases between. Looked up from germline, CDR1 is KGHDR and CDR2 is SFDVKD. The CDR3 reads CATSDPHNEQFF. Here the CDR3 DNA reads TGTGCCACCAGTGATCCCCACAATGAGCAGTTCTTC.